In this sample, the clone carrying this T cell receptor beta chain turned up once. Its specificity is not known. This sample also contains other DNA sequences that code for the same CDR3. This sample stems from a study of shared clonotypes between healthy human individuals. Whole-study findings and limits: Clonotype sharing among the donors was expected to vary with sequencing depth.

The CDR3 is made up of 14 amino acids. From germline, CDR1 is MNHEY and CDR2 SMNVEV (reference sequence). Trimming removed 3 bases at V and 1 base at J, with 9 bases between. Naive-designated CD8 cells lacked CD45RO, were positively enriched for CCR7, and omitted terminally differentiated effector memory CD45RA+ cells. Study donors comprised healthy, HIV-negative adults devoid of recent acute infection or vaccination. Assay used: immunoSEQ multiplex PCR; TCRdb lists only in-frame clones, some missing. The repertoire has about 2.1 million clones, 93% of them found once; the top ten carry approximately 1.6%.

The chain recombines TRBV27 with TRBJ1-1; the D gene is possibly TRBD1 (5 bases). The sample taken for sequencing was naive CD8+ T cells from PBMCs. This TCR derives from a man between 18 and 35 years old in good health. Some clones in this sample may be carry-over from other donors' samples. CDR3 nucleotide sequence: TGTGCCAGCAGTTTCGGGGGGGGGAACACTGAAGCTTTCTTT. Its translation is CASSFGGGNTEAFF.